One sample yielded the 30 T cell receptor beta chains listed below, sequenced in a study of T cells in localized non-small cell lung cancer. Profiled with immunoSEQ multiplex PCR; TCRdb holds only in-frame clones, not every one. This sample has around 30,000 clones, with over 65% found just once. The sequencing used peripheral blood, collected before any cancer treatment. All receptors derive from a male donor at least 60 years old with stage II squamous cell lung carcinoma.

The V call is TRBV18, the J call TRBJ1-2, with TRBD1 identical over 7 bases. CDR3 size: 15 residues. The trim removed 4 bases at V and 0 bases at J, leaving 5 bases unmatched. The germline CDR1 and CDR2 sequences are KGHSH and LQKENI. CDR3: CASSLGQDTNYGYTF. The CDR3 nucleotides are TGTGCCAGCTCACTTGGACAGGACACTAACTATGGCTACACCTTC. The whole variable domain, remainder taken from reference TRBV18 and TRBJ1-2, is NAGVMQNPRHLVRRRGQEARLRCSPMKGHSHVYWYRQLPEEGLKFMVYLQKENIIDESGMPKERFSAEFPKEGPSILRIQQVVRGDSAAYFCASSLGQDTNYGYTFGSGTRLTVV.

V gene TRBV7-9 combines with J gene TRBJ1-3; the D is unclear. Germline CDR1 and CDR2: SEHNR and FQNEAQ (reference sequence). The CDR3 contains 13 residues. The germline V and J ends were trimmed by 1 base and 0 bases, with 1 base remaining between them. In DNA form, the CDR3 reads TGTGCCAGCAGCTTAGGCTCTGGAAACACCATATATTTT. It encodes CASSLGSGNTIYF. The entire variable domain, with the rest obtained from reference TRBV7-9 and TRBJ1-3, is as follows: DTGVSQNPRHKITKRGQNVTFRCDPISEHNRLYWYRQTLGQGPEFLTYFQNEAQLEKSRLLSDRFSAERPKGSFSTLEIQRTEQGDSAMYLCASSLGSGNTIYFGEGSWLTVV.

This chain links TRBV19 with TRBJ2-7, with D possibly matching TRBD1 (6 bases). The CDR3 is made up of 14 amino acids. Germline V gene data show CDR1 as LNHDA and CDR2 as SQIVND (reference sequence). V lost 5 bases to trimming and J lost 4 bases, with 15 bases between them. This CDR3 reads CASSVNTGRYEQYF. The CDR3 DNA reads as TGTGCCAGTAGTGTAAACACAGGGAGATACGAGCAGTACTTC.

The V and J genes are TRBV4-2 and TRBJ1-1; D is undetermined. CDR3 length: 14 residues. Trimming pared 5 bases from V and 5 bases from J, leaving 15 bases between. Germline CDR1 and CDR2: LGHNA and YNFKEQ. Written as DNA, the CDR3 is TGTGCCAGCAGCGAAGCCGACGGCCGGACTGAAGCTTTCTTT. As protein: CASSEADGRTEAFF.

The rearrangement uses TRBV19 and TRBJ2-2; weak D call: TRBD2 (6 bases). With 2 bases removed from V and 0 bases from J, the gap between germline ends came to 10 bases. The CDR3 is 16 amino acids. Germline V gene data show CDR1 as LNHDA and CDR2 as SQIVND (reference sequence). The CDR3 protein is CASSIRRDPNTGELFF. The CDR3 DNA is TGTGCCAGTAGTATACGGCGGGATCCGAACACCGGGGAGCTGTTTTTT.

Ten or more counts support this clone. The rearrangement uses TRBV19 and TRBJ1-1, with D uncertain. The germline CDR1 and CDR2 sequences are LNHDA and SQIVND (reference sequence). The CDR3 length is 13 residues. V was clipped by 5 bases and J by 1 base, with 8 bases between them. The CDR3 DNA reads TGTGCCAGTAGTGAACAGAGGAACACTGAAGCTTTCTTT. This encodes CASSEQRNTEAFF.

V usage is TRBV20-1 and J usage is TRBJ2-1, with D possibly being TRBD2 (6 bases). CDR1 and CDR2 (germline): DFQATT, SNEGSKA (reference sequence). This CDR3 region has 11 residues. Trimming stripped 5 bases from V and 10 bases from J, with 12 bases between. The CDR3, as DNA: TGCAGTGCTGCAACACGGGGGGAGCAGTTCTTC. It encodes CSAATRGEQFF.

J is TRBJ2-7 and V is TRBV2; TRBD1 matches 8 bases. The length of the CDR3 is 14 residues. Trimming cost V 3 bases and J 6 bases; bases outside gene matches: 7. The germline gives CDR1 SNHLY, CDR2 FYNNEI. CDR3 sequence (DNA): TGTGCCAGCAGTGAGGGCAGGGGGCGAGGCGAGCAGTACTTC. Encoded protein: CASSEGRGRGEQYF.

This clone showed up just a few times. The chain is built from TRBV5-8 and TRBJ2-7, with D maybe TRBD1 (5 bases). The V gene's germline CDR1 is SGHTS and CDR2 YDEGEE. Trimming stripped 4 bases from V and 7 bases from J, with 18 bases between. This CDR3 has 14 residues. In DNA form, the CDR3 reads TGTGCCAGCAGCGCCAGACAGCCCACCGAGGAGCAGTACTTC. This translates into CASSARQPTEEQYF.

The V gene is TRBV5-4, the J gene TRBJ2-3; TRBD1 agrees at 9 bases. The CDR3 has 16 residues. Trimming at V came to 4 bases and at J to 5 bases, leaving 11 bases not matched to a gene. Germline assignment: CDR1 SGHNT and CDR2 YYREEE (reference sequence). This CDR3 reads CASSGTTGGQRDTQYF. Written as DNA, the CDR3 is TGTGCCAGCAGCGGGACCACAGGGGGCCAGAGAGATACGCAGTATTTT. Supplemented by reference TRBV5-4 and TRBJ2-3, the full variable domain reads ETGVTQSPTHLIKTRGQQVTLRCSSQSGHNTVSWYQQALGQGPQFIFQYYREEENGRGNFPPRFSGLQFPNYSSELNVNALELDDSALYLCASSGTTGGQRDTQYFGPGTRLTVL.

The chain joins TRBV5-1 to TRBJ1-3; D unresolved. The CDR3 is made up of 15 amino acids. V was trimmed by 0 bases and J by 1 base, leaving 8 bases between them. Germline loops: CDR1 SGHRS, CDR2 YFSETQ. CDR3 protein: CASSLDGLSGNTIYF. In nucleotides, the CDR3 is TGCGCCAGCAGCTTGGATGGTTTGTCTGGAAACACCATATATTTT.

The rearrangement joins TRBV18 to TRBJ2-1, with D uncertain. Trimming cost V 3 bases and J 1 base, with 7 bases left between them. CDR1 KGHSH and CDR2 LQKENI come from the germline V gene. The CDR3 covers 14 residues. The CDR3 here is CASSPRESYNEQFF. The CDR3 nucleotides read TGTGCCAGCTCACCTCGCGAATCCTACAATGAGCAGTTCTTC.

The chain carries TRBV10-3 and TRBJ1-1; D might be TRBD1 (5 bases). The CDR3 totals 16 residues. Germline V CDR1 and CDR2: ENHRY, SYGVKD. Trimming cost V 3 bases and J 0 bases, with 14 bases left between them. The CDR3 DNA sequence: TGTGCCATCAGTGAACTTGCAGGGCATATGAACACTGAAGCTTTCTTT. It yields the protein CAISELAGHMNTEAFF.

The chain employs TRBV20-1 and TRBJ1-4; D not resolved. The V gene's germline CDR1 is DFQATT and CDR2 SNEGSKA (reference sequence). The V and J ends lost 1 base and 8 bases respectively, with 5 bases between them. This CDR3 has 11 residues. In nucleotides, the CDR3 is TGCAGTGCTAGAGTGTTAGAAAAACTGTTTTTT. It is translated as CSARVLEKLFF.

The chain carries TRBV5-1 and TRBJ2-7; 7 nucleotides match TRBD1. The V gene's germline CDR1 is SGHRS and CDR2 YFSETQ. This CDR3 spans 15 amino acids. V dropped 4 bases and J dropped 6; count of bases not matched to a gene: 13. CDR3 loop: CASSQGQSGGVEQYF. Here the CDR3 DNA reads TGCGCCAGCAGCCAGGGACAGAGTGGAGGCGTCGAGCAGTACTTC.

This clone was recorded a few times. V gene TRBV10-3 combines with J gene TRBJ2-3, with TRBD2 matching 7 bases. After removal of 3 bases from V and 0 bases from J, the junction contained 6 bases not matched to a gene. Germline values: CDR1 ENHRY, CDR2 SYGVKD. The CDR3 is made up of 16 amino acids. CDR3 nucleotide sequence: TGTGCCATCAGTGATCCCGGGGGGTCTAGCACAGATACGCAGTATTTT. Translation: CAISDPGGSSTDTQYF.

The gene calls are TRBV7-9 and TRBJ1-1; D is uncertain. The germline V gene encodes CDR1 SEHNR and CDR2 FQNEAQ (reference sequence). The length of the CDR3 is 14 residues. The germline V and J ends were trimmed by 2 bases and 3 bases, with 10 bases remaining between them. The CDR3 DNA sequence: TGTGCCAGCAGCTTAAGTAGGTTGGACACTGAAGCTTTCTTT. Residues: CASSLSRLDTEAFF.

J is TRBJ2-7 and V is TRBV2; possibly TRBD2 for D (6 bases). Germline CDR1 SNHLY, CDR2 FYNNEI. CDR3 length: 17 amino acids. V was cut by 4 bases and J by 0 bases, with 19 bases left in between. The CDR3 here is CASSGSPLGGDSYEQYF. The CDR3, as DNA: TGTGCCAGCAGTGGCTCGCCCCTCGGGGGAGACTCCTACGAGCAGTACTTC.

Notes on this clone: The junction does not match germline at one end; this may be a read error. The same CDR3 is also encoded by other DNA sequences in this sample. V and J are TRBV29-1 and TRBJ1-1, with TRBD1 matching 9 bases. Germline V gene lookup returns CDR1 SQVTM and CDR2 ANQGSEA. The CDR3 is 17 amino acids. The CDR3 region is CSVEDYRQGVRGTEAFF. CDR3 DNA: TGCAGCGTTGAAGATTACCGACAGGGGGTGCGTGGGACTGAAGCTTTTTTT. Using reference TRBV29-1 and TRBJ1-1 for the parts outside the CDR3, the full variable domain is SAVISQKPSRDICQRGTSLTIQCQVDSQVTMMFWYRQQPGQSLTLIATANQGSEATYESGFVIDKFPISRPNLTFSTLTVSNMSPEDSSIYLCSVEDYRQGVRGTEAFFGQGTRLTVV.

The DNA of the CDR3 is TGCGCCAGCAGCCAAGAAGGTCAACTAGCGGGAAGCGAGCAGTACTTC. This gives the protein CASSQEGQLAGSEQYF. The J gene is TRBJ2-7, the V gene TRBV4-1, with 10 bases fitting TRBD2. CDR3 size: 16 residues. The ends lost 0 bases at V and 6 bases at J; junction bases unmatched: 8. Germline V gene sequence: CDR1 MGHRA, CDR2 YSYEKL.

The chain uses TRBV28 and TRBJ2-1; D is perhaps TRBD2 (7 bases). This CDR3 region has 15 residues. CDR1 and CDR2 from the germline V gene are MDHEN and SYDVKM. The germline V and J ends were trimmed by 7 bases and 6 bases, with 19 bases remaining between them. The CDR3 nucleotides read TGTGCCAGCACCCCGGGGGGCAGTCGGACCAATGAGCAGTTCTTC. This encodes CASTPGGSRTNEQFF.

The rearrangement uses TRBV4-2 and TRBJ1-5, with D perhaps matching TRBD1 (5 bases). Germline V CDR1 and CDR2: LGHNA, YNFKEQ. This CDR3 comprises 13 residues. V dropped 0 bases and J dropped 7 bases, with 7 bases sitting between them. DNA for the CDR3: TGTGCCAGCAGCCAAGACAGGGACCAGCCCCAGCATTTT. This gives the protein CASSQDRDQPQHF.

The genes are TRBV5-1 and TRBJ2-5; possible D gene TRBD2, 5 bases. The V gene lost 4 bases and the J gene lost 0 bases, with 16 bases spanning the gap. CDR1 is SGHRS and CDR2 is YFSETQ in the germline V gene. The CDR3 has 16 residues. The CDR3 DNA reads as TGCGCCAGCAGCCGGGCGTCGGGGTCGTACCAAGAGACCCAGTACTTC. This encodes CASSRASGSYQETQYF.

This rearrangement joins TRBV6-5 to TRBJ2-6; unclear D gene. Germline lookup yields CDR1 MNHEY and CDR2 SVGAGI. The CDR3 spans 16 residues. The V end was cut by 4 bases, the J end by 0 bases, with 10 bases between. CDR3 DNA sequence: TGTGCCAGCAGTTCTGGACGGTCCTCTGGGGCCAACGTCCTGACTTTC. Translated: CASSSGRSSGANVLTF.

The table lists this clone with a count of one. The J gene is TRBJ1-5, the V gene TRBV11-2; perhaps TRBD1 as D (5 bases). CDR3 length: 16 residues. The V gene lost 4 bases and the J gene lost 1 base, with 14 bases spanning the gap. Germline CDR1 is SGHAT and CDR2 is FQNNGV. The CDR3 reads CASSSWGGGSNQPQHF. CDR3 nucleotides: TGTGCCAGCAGCTCGTGGGGGGGAGGAAGCAATCAGCCCCAGCATTTT.

The V and J genes are TRBV6-5 and TRBJ2-7; D may be TRBD2 (6 bases). V was clipped by 5 bases and J by 0 bases, with 11 bases between them. The CDR3 is 14 residues long. Germline V CDR1 and CDR2: MNHEY, SVGAGI. The CDR3 DNA sequence: TGTGCCAGCAGTGCCCGGGAGTACTCCTACGAGCAGTACTTC. Amino acids: CASSAREYSYEQYF.

The chain carries TRBV11-3 and TRBJ2-6; D is uncertain. The CDR3 is made up of 14 amino acids. The V gene's germline CDR1 is SGHNT and CDR2 YENEEA. Trimming took 5 bases from V and 0 from J, leaving 5 bases between them. The CDR3 bases are TGTGCCAGCAGCGAGAGCTCTGGGGCCAACGTCCTGACTTTC. Translation gives CASSESSGANVLTF.

This clone came up once. The V call is TRBV5-4, the J call TRBJ2-5, with no clear D. The V gene lost 4 bases and the J gene lost 4 bases, with 14 bases spanning the gap. Germline CDR1 is SGHNT and CDR2 is YYREEE (reference sequence). The CDR3 covers 14 residues. The CDR3 loop is CASSHKRSPETQYF. The CDR3 DNA is TGTGCCAGCAGCCACAAGAGGAGCCCAGAGACCCAGTACTTC.

The chain recombines TRBV13 with TRBJ2-1; D perhaps matches TRBD2 (6 bases). Germline-derived CDR1 and CDR2 are PRHDT and FYEKMQ (reference sequence). The CDR3 sequence is 14 residues long. Trimming pared 0 bases from V and 9 bases from J, leaving 12 bases between. DNA for the CDR3: TGTGCCAGCAGCTTAGGCCGGAGGGGCACTGAGCAGTTCTTC. Protein: CASSLGRRGTEQFF.

The chain combines TRBV2 with TRBJ1-6, with D hard to call. This CDR3 has 13 residues. Trimming pared 8 bases from V and 7 bases from J, leaving 12 bases between. Germline V gene data show CDR1 as SNHLY and CDR2 as FYNNEI. The CDR3 here is CASGGERNSPLHF. The CDR3, as DNA: TGTGCCAGCGGTGGGGAAAGGAATTCACCCCTCCACTTT.